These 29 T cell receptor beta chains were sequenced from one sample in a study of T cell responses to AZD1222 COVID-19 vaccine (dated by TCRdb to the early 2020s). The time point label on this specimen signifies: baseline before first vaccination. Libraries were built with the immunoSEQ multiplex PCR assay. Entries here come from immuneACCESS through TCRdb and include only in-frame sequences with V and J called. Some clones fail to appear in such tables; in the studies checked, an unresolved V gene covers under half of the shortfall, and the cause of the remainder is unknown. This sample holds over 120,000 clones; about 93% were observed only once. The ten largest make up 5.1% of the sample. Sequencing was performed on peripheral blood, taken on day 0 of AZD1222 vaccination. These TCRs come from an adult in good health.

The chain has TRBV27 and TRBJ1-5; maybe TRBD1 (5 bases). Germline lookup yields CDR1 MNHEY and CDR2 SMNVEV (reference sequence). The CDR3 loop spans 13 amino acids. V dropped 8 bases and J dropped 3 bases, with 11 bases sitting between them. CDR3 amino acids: CASRRGFNQPQHF. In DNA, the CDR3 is TGTGCCAGCCGGCGGGGGTTCAATCAGCCCCAGCATTTT.

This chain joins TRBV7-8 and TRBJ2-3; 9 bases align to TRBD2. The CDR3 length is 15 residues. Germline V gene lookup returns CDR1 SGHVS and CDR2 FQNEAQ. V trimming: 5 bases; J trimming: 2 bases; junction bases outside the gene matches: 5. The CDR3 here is CASSQGGRDTDTQYF. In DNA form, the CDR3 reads TGTGCCAGCAGCCAGGGCGGGAGGGACACAGATACGCAGTATTTT.

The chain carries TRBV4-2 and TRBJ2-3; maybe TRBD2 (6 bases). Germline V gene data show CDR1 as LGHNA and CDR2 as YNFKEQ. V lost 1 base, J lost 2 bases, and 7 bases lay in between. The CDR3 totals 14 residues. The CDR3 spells CASSQGDSTDTQYF. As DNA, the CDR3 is TGTGCCAGCAGCCAAGGGGACTCCACAGATACGCAGTATTTT.

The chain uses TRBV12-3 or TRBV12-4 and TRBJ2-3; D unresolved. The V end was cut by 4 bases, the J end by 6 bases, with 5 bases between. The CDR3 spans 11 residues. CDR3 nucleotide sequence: TGTGCCAGCAGTTACGCGGATACGCAGTATTTT. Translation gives CASSYADTQYF.

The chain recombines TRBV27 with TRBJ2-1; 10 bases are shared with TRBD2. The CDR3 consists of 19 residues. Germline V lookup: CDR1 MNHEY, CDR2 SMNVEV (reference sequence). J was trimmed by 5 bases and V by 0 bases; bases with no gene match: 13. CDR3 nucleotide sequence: TGTGCCAGCAGTTTATCGATACTCTGGCTAGCGGGAGATCACAATGAGCAGTTCTTC. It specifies CASSLSILWLAGDHNEQFF.

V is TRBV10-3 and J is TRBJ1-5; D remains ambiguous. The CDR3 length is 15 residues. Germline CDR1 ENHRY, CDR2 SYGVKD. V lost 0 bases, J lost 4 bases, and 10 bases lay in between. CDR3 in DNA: TGTGCCATCAGTGAGTCGTTTTCAGAAAATCAGCCCCAGCATTTT. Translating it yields CAISESFSENQPQHF.

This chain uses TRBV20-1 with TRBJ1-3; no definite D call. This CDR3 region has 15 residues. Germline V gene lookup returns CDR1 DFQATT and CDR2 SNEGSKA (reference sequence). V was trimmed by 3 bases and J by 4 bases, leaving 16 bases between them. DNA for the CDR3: TGCAGTGCTAGTTCTCACGGTACTATGGGAAACACCATATATTTT. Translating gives CSASSHGTMGNTIYF.

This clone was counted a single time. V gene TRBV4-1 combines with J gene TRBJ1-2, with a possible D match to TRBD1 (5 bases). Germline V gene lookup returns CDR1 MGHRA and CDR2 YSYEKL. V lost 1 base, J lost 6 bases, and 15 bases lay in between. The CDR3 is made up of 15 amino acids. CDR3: CASSQAPTVKDGYTF. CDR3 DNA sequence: TGCGCCAGCAGCCAAGCGCCGACAGTGAAAGATGGCTACACCTTC.

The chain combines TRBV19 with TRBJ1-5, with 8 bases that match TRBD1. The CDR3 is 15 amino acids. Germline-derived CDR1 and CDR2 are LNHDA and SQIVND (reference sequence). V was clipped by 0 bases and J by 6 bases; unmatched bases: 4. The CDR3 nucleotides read TGTGCCAGTAGTATAGACGGACAGGGAAGTCAGCCCCAGCATTTT. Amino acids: CASSIDGQGSQPQHF.

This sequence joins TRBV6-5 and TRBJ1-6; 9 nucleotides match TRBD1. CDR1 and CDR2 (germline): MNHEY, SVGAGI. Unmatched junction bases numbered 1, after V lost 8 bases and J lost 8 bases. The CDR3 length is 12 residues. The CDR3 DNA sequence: TGTGCCAGCGGGACAGGGTATTCACCCCTCCACTTT. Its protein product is CASGTGYSPLHF.

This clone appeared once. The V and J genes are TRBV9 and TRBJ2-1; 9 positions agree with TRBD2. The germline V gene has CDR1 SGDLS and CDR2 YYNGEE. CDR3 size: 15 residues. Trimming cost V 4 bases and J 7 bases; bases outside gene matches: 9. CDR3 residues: CASSTPQREENEQFF. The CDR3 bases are TGTGCCAGCAGCACTCCCCAGCGGGAGGAAAATGAGCAGTTCTTC.

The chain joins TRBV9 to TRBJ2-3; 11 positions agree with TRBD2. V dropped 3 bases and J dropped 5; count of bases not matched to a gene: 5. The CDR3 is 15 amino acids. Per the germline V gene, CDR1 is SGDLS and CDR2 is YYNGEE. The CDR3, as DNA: TGTGCCAGCAGCGCTCGGACTAGCGGGCAAGATACGCAGTATTTT. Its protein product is CASSARTSGQDTQYF.

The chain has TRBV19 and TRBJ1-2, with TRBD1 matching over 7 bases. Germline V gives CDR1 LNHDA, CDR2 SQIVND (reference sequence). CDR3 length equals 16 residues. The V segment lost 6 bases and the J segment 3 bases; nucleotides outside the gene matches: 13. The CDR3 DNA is TGTGCCAGTAGACCCCGAACAGGGGCCTCACACTATGGCTACACCTTC. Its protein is CASRPRTGASHYGYTF.

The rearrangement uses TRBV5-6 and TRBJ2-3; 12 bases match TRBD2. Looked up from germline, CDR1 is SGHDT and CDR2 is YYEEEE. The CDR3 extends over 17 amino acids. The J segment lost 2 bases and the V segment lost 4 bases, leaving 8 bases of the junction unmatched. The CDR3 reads CASSLMTSGGPTDTQYF. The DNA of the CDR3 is TGTGCCAGCAGCCTCATGACTAGCGGGGGCCCCACAGATACGCAGTATTTT.

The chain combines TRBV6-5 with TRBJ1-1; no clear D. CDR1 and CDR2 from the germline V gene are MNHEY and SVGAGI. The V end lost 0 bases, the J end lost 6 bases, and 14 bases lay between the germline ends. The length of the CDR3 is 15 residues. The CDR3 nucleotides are TGTGCCAGCAGTTACTCGTTATTGGGCCAATCTGAAGCTTTCTTT. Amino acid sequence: CASSYSLLGQSEAFF.

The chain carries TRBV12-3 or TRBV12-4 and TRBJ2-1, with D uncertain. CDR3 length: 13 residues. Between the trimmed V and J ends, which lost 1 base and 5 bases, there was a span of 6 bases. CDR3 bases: TGTGCCAGCAGTTTAGGCCTAAACAATGAGCAGTTCTTC. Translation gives CASSLGLNNEQFF.

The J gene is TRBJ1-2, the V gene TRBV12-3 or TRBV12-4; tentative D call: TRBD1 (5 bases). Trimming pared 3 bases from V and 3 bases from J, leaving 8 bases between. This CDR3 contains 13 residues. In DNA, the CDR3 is TGTGCCAGCAGTTTTGGGACTTACTATGGCTACACCTTC. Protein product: CASSFGTYYGYTF.

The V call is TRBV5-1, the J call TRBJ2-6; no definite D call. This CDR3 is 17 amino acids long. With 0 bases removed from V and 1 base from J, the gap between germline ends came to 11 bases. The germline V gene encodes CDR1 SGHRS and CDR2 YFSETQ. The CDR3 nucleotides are TGCGCCAGCAGCTTGGTTCTGTTGCAATCTGGGGCCAACGTCCTGACTTTC. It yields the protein CASSLVLLQSGANVLTF.

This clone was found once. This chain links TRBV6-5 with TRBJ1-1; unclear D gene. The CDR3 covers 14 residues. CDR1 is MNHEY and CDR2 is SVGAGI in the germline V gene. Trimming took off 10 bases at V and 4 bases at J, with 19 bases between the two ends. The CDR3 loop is CATLGWEISTEAFF. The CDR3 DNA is TGTGCCACCCTGGGGTGGGAGATCAGCACTGAAGCTTTCTTT.

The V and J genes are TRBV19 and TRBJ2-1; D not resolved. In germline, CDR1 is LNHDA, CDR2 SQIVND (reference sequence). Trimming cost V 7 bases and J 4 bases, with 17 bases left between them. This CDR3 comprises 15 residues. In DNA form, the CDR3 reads TGTGCCAGTATCCTCGGCTACCTCAGGTACAATGAGCAGTTCTTC. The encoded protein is CASILGYLRYNEQFF.

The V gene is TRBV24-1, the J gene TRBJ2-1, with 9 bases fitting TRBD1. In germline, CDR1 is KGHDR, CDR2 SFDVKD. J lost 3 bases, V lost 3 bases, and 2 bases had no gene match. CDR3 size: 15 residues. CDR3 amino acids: CATSDPGQGYNEQFF. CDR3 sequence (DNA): TGTGCCACCAGTGATCCGGGACAGGGCTACAATGAGCAGTTCTTC.

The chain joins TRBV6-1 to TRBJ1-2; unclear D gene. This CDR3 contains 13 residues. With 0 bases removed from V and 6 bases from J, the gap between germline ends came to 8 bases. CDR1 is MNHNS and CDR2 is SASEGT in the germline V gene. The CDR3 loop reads CASSEAGINGYTF. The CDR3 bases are TGTGCCAGCAGTGAAGCAGGGATTAATGGCTACACCTTC.

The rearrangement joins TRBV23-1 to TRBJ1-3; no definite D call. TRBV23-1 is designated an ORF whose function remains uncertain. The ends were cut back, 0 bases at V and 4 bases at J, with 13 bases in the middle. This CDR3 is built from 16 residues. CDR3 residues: CASSQSGGKRGNTIYF. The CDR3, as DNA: TGCGCCAGCAGTCAATCAGGAGGGAAGCGCGGAAACACCATATATTTT.

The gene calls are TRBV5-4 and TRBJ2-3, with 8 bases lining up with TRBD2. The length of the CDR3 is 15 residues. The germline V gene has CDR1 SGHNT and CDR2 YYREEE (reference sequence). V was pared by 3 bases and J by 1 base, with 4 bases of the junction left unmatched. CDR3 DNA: TGTGCCAGCAGCTCCAAAGCGGGAGGCACAGATACGCAGTATTTT. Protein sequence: CASSSKAGGTDTQYF.

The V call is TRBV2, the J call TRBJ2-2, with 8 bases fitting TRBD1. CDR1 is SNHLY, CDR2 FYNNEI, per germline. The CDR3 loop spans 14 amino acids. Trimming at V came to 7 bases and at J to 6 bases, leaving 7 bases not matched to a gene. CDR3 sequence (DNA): TGTGCCAGCACCCCAGGGGGCTCGGCCGGGGAGCTGTTTTTT. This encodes CASTPGGSAGELFF.

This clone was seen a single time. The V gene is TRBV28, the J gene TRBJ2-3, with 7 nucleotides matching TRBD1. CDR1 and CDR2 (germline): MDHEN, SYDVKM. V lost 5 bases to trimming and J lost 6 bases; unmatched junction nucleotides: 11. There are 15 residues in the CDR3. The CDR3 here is CASSHRDSREDTQYF. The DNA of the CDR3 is TGTGCCAGCAGTCACCGGGACAGCCGCGAGGATACGCAGTATTTT.

The CDR3 reads CASSSRGGTDTQYF. DNA of the CDR3: TGTGCCAGCAGTTCCAGGGGGGGCACAGATACGCAGTATTTT. The chain uses TRBV5-4 and TRBJ2-3; possibly TRBD1 for D (7 bases). Germline V CDR1 and CDR2: SGHNT, YYREEE (reference sequence). The CDR3 loop spans 14 amino acids. With 5 bases removed from V and 1 base from J, the gap between germline ends came to 11 bases.

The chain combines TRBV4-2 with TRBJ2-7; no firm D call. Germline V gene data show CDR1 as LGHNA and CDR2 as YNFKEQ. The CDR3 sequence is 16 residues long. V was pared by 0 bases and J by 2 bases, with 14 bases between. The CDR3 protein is CASSQEARAPPYEQYF. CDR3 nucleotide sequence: TGTGCCAGCAGCCAAGAAGCCCGGGCTCCACCCTACGAGCAGTACTTC.

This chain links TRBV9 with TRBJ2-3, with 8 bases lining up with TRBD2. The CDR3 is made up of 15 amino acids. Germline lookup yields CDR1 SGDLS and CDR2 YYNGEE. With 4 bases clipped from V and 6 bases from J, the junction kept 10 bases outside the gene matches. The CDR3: CASSSRGAGGDTQYF. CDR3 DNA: TGTGCCAGCAGCTCTCGCGGGGCGGGAGGTGATACGCAGTATTTT.